This T cell receptor beta chain derives from a study of T cell responses to AZD1222 COVID-19 vaccine (dated by TCRdb to about 2021). Background for the entire study: Because spike-specific TCR depth and breadth did not differ between the two schedules, AZD1222 recipients who got a second dose at roughly 4 weeks were pooled with those who got a second dose at roughly 12 weeks. A total of around 240 trial participants underwent TCR sequencing, of whom 207 received two doses of AZD1222 and about 26 received two doses of the MenACWY control vaccine. Trial participants were enrolled by age into 18-55, 56-69 and 70-plus year subgroups, with roughly 150, 30 and 60 TCR-sequenced participants respectively. Broader findings and caveats from the paper: The vaccine-associated CD4 TCRs covered the entire spike protein, and the dominant responses fell in regions 160-218 and 743-854. Conclusions about previously exposed vaccinees are limited because only six or seven AZD1222 recipients were SARS-CoV-2 seropositive at baseline. Nearly half of unique spike-specific TCRs reportedly recognized epitopes outside regions mutated in the B.1.351 and B.1.1.7 variants. Because no day 14 peak-response samples were available, the repertoires could be characterized only after the peak T cell response. After two AZD1222 doses, spike-specific TCR breadth and depth were significantly higher than at day 0 and than in MenACWY recipients. Most participants were white British and females outnumbered males, and the authors suggested that clonal diversity may have been underestimated. The 56-69-year group was small, and its depth increase did not reach significance, likely because of low power.

Trimming costs V 5 bases and J 4 bases, and their ends lie 12 bases apart. Based on the germline V gene, the CDR1 and CDR2 sequences are KGHSH and LQKENI. There are 14 amino acids in the CDR3, from cysteine to phenylalanine inclusive. Only CDR3 DNA remains: 42 bases, in frame from the first base. Per the publication, the time point label means: baseline before first vaccination. Vaccinee samples came from UK trials COV001 and COV002, including a single-blind randomized controlled phase 2/3 trial of AZD1222 (ChAdOx1 nCoV-19) in healthy adults. For TCRbeta chain sequencing, PBMC samples were collected from trial participants at day 0 and at day 28 after the second dose. The CDR3 regions of human TCRbeta chains were analyzed by immunosequencing. Per the authors' processing: Repertoire TCRs were checked for matches against a reference library of SARS-CoV-2-specific TCRs that had been generated using the MIRA antigen-specificity platform. Breadth meant the fraction of unique TCRs that were SARS-CoV-2-associated, whereas depth meant the fraction of total T cells that were SARS-CoV-2-associated. Using the MIRA data, each spike-specific TCR was mapped to the spike region that the TCR reacts to and placed in a CD4 or CD8 class. Log10-transformed breadth and depth values were compared by one-way ANOVA with Sidak's multiple comparisons tests. TCRdb mirrors the immuneACCESS table, restricted to in-frame sequences. Some clones are absent from its copies; in checked studies, under half trace to an unresolved V gene, and the reason for the others is unknown. The D gene and trimming were derived from the DNA, and the V and J assignments and clone size from that table. Here the sample has over 85,000 clones; around 89% occur a single time. The ten largest account for just under 7.5% of the sample.

This clone was counted once. Its antigen is unknown. No base qualities exist here, and no much larger clone lies one base off it. The chain links TRBV18 with TRBJ2-1; matching of 6 bases hints at TRBD1 as the D gene. The receptor's source is an adult in good health. The material was peripheral blood, obtained on day 0 of AZD1222 vaccination. Here the CDR3 is given as CASSRAGEYNEQFF. DNA sequence: TGTGCCAGCTCAAGGGCAGGGGAATACAATGAGCAGTTCTTC.